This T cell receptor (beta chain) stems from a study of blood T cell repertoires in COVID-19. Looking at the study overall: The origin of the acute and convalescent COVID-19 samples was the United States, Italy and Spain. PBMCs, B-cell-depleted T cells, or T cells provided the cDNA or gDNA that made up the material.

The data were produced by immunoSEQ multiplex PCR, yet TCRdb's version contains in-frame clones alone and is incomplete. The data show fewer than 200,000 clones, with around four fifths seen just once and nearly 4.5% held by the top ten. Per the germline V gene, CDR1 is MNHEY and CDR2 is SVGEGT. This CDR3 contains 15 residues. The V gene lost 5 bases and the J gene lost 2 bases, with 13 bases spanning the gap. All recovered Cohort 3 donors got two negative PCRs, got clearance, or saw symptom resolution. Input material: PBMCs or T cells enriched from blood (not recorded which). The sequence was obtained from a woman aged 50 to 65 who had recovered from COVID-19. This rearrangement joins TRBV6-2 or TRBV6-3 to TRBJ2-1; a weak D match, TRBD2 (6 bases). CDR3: CASSPGLGPYNEQFF. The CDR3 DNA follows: TGTGCCAGCAGTCCGGGACTGGGGCCCTACAATGAGCAGTTCTTC.